One T cell receptor beta chain is described in this entry. Given the absence of the conserved phenylalanine or tryptophan at the CDR3 end, a read error is likely. The sample comes from a study of early T cells in non-severe SARS-CoV-2 infection. The ends were cut back, 1 base at V and 7 bases at J, with 4 bases in the middle. In germline, CDR1 is SGHDN, CDR2 FVKESK. The CDR3 loop spans 11 amino acids. The TCR library protocol was used to attach unique molecular identifiers. These identifiers were attached to individual cDNA molecules. TCRdb used MiXCR to reprocess the 5' RACE reads, holding one entry per CDR3 protein. Of 110,000 or so distinct CDR3 sequences listed, 12% are singletons.

The TCR comes from an adult who was a healthcare worker with PCR-confirmed SARS-CoV-2 infection or an uninfected control (not recorded which). The chain carries TRBV14 and TRBJ1-1; D unresolved. Sequenced material: whole blood. CDR3 amino acids: CASSQAGEAFL. CDR3 DNA: TGTGCCAGCAGCCAAGCCGGTGAAGCTTTCCTT.